Listed here are 14 T cell receptor beta chains from one sample, sequenced in a study of T cell responses to AZD1222 COVID-19 vaccine (dated by TCRdb to about 2021). What this sample's time point label stands for: about 28 days (+/-7) after the second vaccine dose. What this sample's treatment or condition label stands for: meningococcal conjugate vaccine given as trial control. Preparation of the library involved the immunoSEQ multiplex PCR assay. TCRdb took over this immuneACCESS table, retaining in-frame rearrangements with V and J assigned. Such tables are incomplete; in checked studies, under half of the missing clones stem from an unresolved V gene, and the remainder is unexplained. The sample records some 80,000 clones, around 88% of which are singletons. 10% of the sample goes to the ten largest clones. Sequenced material: peripheral blood, taken 28 days after the second dose of the MenACWY control vaccine. Receptor source: an adult who received the MenACWY meningococcal vaccine as a control.

The chain has TRBV6-5 and TRBJ1-1, with 7 bases that match TRBD1. V gave up 6 bases and J gave up 8 bases; unmatched junction bases: 6. Germline V gene sequence: CDR1 MNHEY, CDR2 SVGAGI. The CDR3 spans 12 residues. The CDR3 nucleotides are TGTGCCAGCAGCCTATTGGACAGGGAAGCTTTCTTT. Residues: CASSLLDREAFF.

The V call is TRBV4-2, the J call TRBJ2-3; a possible D gene is TRBD2 (6 bases). The CDR3 loop spans 15 amino acids. Germline loops: CDR1 LGHNA, CDR2 YNFKEQ. Trimming took off 3 bases at V and 3 bases at J, with 13 bases between the two ends. The CDR3 spells CASSQDYHRTDTQYF. In DNA form, the CDR3 reads TGTGCCAGCAGCCAGGACTATCACCGAACAGATACGCAGTATTTT.

J is TRBJ2-3 and V is TRBV20-1, with D maybe TRBD1 (6 bases). This CDR3 spans 15 amino acids. Germline V lookup: CDR1 DFQATT, CDR2 SNEGSKA (reference sequence). The V and J ends lost 3 bases and 2 bases respectively, with 15 bases between them. CDR3 sequence (DNA): TGCAGTGCTAGTGGGGGCCGATTACCCACAGATACGCAGTATTTT. This translates into CSASGGRLPTDTQYF.

The V gene is TRBV3-1 (or the pseudogene TRBV3-2), the J gene TRBJ1-2; 8 bases line up with TRBD1. This CDR3 contains 18 residues. Germline V CDR1 and CDR2: LGHDT, YNNKEL (reference sequence). Trimming removed 4 bases from V and 2 bases from J; junction bases left unmatched: 15. The CDR3 region is CASSRTTGGNVKNYGYTF. In DNA form, the CDR3 reads TGTGCCAGCAGCCGAACTACAGGGGGGAATGTTAAAAACTATGGCTACACCTTC.

The chain recombines TRBV2 with TRBJ1-2; TRBD1 aligns across 8 bases. Germline V lookup: CDR1 SNHLY, CDR2 FYNNEI. The CDR3 sequence is 15 residues long. With V trimmed by 2 bases and J by 7 bases, 9 bases remained unmatched. This CDR3 is CASSESVTGAAGYTF. The CDR3 nucleotides are TGTGCCAGCAGTGAATCCGTGACAGGGGCGGCTGGCTACACCTTC.

This chain joins TRBV24-1 and TRBJ1-2; D is possibly TRBD1 (5 bases). Trimming cost V 11 bases and J 3 bases, with 9 bases left between them. Germline V gene sequence: CDR1 KGHDR, CDR2 SFDVKD. The CDR3 spans 11 residues. In DNA, the CDR3 is TGTGCCAGCCAGGGAGACTATGGCTACACCTTC. Residues: CASQGDYGYTF.

This clone turned up a few times. The V gene is TRBV10-3, the J gene TRBJ1-4; no definite D call. Trimming left V 0 bases short and J 4 bases short, with 9 bases between. Germline CDR1 ENHRY, CDR2 SYGVKD. This CDR3 is 15 amino acids long. CDR3 sequence reads: CAISESGLGNEKLFF. The CDR3 nucleotides read TGTGCCATCAGTGAGTCGGGGTTGGGTAATGAAAAACTGTTTTTT.

Only one count was recorded for this clone. V gene TRBV6-6 combines with J gene TRBJ1-1; 11 nucleotides match TRBD1. CDR3 length equals 14 residues. Germline V gene lookup returns CDR1 MNHNY and CDR2 SVGAGI (reference sequence). V shed 6 bases and J 4 bases; nucleotides not matched to a gene: 4. The CDR3 region is CASRAGTGGTEAFF. In DNA, the CDR3 is TGTGCCAGCAGAGCCGGGACAGGGGGCACTGAAGCTTTCTTT.

The genes are TRBV4-3 and TRBJ2-3; perhaps TRBD1 as D (5 bases). The V end was cut by 2 bases, the J end by 2 bases, with 11 bases between. CDR1 and CDR2 from the germline V gene are LGHNA and YSLEER. The length of the CDR3 is 15 residues. CDR3 DNA: TGCGCCAGCAGCCAACAAAGGGGCTACACAGATACGCAGTATTTT. Protein: CASSQQRGYTDTQYF.

This clone was seen only once. The rearrangement joins TRBV14 to TRBJ2-7; D is perhaps TRBD2 (6 bases). Germline loops: CDR1 SGHDN, CDR2 FVKESK. This CDR3 has 17 residues. The ends were cut back, 1 base at V and 2 bases at J, with 18 bases in the middle. The CDR3: CASSQGIGGSGTYEQYF. The CDR3 DNA sequence: TGTGCCAGCAGCCAAGGGATTGGCGGTAGCGGAACCTACGAGCAGTACTTC.

The chain employs TRBV10-2 and TRBJ1-2; D is uncertain. The germline V and J ends were trimmed by 2 bases and 8 bases, with 12 bases remaining between them. The CDR3 is 13 residues long. Germline V gives CDR1 WSHSY, CDR2 SAAADI. This CDR3 reads CASSEDSLRGYTF. As DNA, the CDR3 is TGCGCCAGCAGTGAGGATTCCCTTCGGGGCTACACCTTC.

The chain couples TRBV15 to TRBJ1-3; TRBD1 is a possible D gene (6 bases). The CDR3 has 16 amino acids. Germline V CDR1 and CDR2: LNHNV, YYDKDF (reference sequence). V lost 3 bases to trimming and J lost 0 bases, with 12 bases between them. CDR3 in amino acids: CATSRGHDLSGNTIYF. The CDR3 region has the DNA TGTGCCACCAGCAGGGGACACGACCTCTCTGGAAACACCATATATTTT.

The rearrangement links TRBV2 to TRBJ1-2, with D unresolved. The germline CDR1 and CDR2 sequences are SNHLY and FYNNEI. V shed 5 bases and J shed 1 base, with 8 bases lying between them. This CDR3 comprises 13 residues. The CDR3 here is CASSKTFNYGYTF. The CDR3, as DNA: TGTGCCAGCAGTAAGACCTTTAACTATGGCTACACCTTC.

By share, this clone counts as medium-sized. The rearrangement joins TRBV6-5 to TRBJ1-2, with D perhaps TRBD1 (5 bases). V lost 5 bases, J lost 5 bases, and 18 bases lay in between. Germline V gene lookup returns CDR1 MNHEY and CDR2 SVGAGI. The CDR3 runs to 15 residues. The chain's CDR3 is CASSRTLRDWYGYTF. The CDR3 DNA is TGTGCCAGCAGTCGGACCCTCAGGGATTGGTATGGCTACACCTTC.